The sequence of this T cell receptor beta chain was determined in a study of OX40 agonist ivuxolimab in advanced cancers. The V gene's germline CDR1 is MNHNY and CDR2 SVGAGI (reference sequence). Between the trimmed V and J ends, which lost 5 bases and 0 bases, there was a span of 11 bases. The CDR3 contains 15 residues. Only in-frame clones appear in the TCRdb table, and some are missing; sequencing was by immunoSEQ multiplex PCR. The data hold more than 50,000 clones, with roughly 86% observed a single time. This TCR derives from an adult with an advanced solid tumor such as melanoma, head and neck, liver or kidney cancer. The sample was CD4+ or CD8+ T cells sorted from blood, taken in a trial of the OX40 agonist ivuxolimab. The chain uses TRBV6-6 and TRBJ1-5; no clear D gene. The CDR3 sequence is CASSPGGVSNQPQHF. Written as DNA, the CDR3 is TGTGCCAGCAGTCCAGGCGGGGTTAGCAATCAGCCCCAGCATTTT.